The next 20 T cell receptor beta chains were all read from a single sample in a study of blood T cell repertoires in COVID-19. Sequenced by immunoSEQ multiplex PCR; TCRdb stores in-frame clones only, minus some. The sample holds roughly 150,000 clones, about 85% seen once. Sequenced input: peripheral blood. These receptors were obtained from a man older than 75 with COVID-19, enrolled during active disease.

The CDR3 sequence: CASRNIPGLVNTEAFF. The CDR3 nucleotides are TGCGCCAGCAGAAACATACCAGGGTTGGTGAACACTGAAGCTTTCTTT. The genes are TRBV5-1 and TRBJ1-1, with D perhaps TRBD1 (5 bases). The CDR3 contains 16 residues. V was cut by 5 bases and J by 0 bases, with 17 bases left in between. CDR1 and CDR2 from the germline V gene are SGHRS and YFSETQ. Full variable domain (outside the CDR3, taken from reference TRBV5-1 and TRBJ1-1): KAGVTQTPRYLIKTRGQQVTLSCSPISGHRSVSWYQQTPGQGLQFLFEYFSETQRNKGNFPGRFSGRQFSNSRSEMNVSTLELGDSALYLCASRNIPGLVNTEAFFGQGTRLTVV.

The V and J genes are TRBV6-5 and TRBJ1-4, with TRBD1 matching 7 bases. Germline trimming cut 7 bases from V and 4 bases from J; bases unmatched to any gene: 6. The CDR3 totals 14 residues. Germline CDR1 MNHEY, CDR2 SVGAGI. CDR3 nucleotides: TGTGCCAGCACCCCGGGGGACAGTAATGAAAAACTGTTTTTT. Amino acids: CASTPGDSNEKLFF.

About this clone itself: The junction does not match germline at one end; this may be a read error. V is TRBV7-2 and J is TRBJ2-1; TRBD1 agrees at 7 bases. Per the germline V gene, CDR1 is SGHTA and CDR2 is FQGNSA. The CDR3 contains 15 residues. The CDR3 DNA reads TGTGCCAGCAGGTTAGCCCGGGACAGTTACAATGAGCAGTTCTTC. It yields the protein CASRLARDSYNEQFF.

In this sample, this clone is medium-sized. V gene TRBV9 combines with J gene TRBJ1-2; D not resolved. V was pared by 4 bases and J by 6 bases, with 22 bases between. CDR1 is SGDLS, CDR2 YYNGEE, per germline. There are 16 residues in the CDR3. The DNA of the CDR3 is TGTGCCAGCAGCCCTGAGAGCGGCAGTAAAGCACATGGCTACACCTTC. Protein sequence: CASSPESGSKAHGYTF.

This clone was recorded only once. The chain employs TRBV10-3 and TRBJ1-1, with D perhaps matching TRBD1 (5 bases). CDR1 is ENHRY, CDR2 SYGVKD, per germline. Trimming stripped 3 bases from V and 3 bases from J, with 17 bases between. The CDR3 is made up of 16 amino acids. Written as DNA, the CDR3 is TGTGCCATCAGTGACCCCAGGGTACTTGGGGACACTGAAGCTTTCTTT. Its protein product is CAISDPRVLGDTEAFF.

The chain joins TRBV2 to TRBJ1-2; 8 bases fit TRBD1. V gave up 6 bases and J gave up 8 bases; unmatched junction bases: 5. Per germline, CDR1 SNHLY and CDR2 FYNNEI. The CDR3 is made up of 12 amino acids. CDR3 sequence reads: CASSRTGNGYTF. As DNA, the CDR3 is TGTGCCAGCAGCCGGACAGGGAACGGCTACACCTTC.

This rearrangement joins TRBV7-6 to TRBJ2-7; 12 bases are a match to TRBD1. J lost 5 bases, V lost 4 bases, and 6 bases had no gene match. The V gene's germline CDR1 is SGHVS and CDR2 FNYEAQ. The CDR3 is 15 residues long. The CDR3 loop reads CASSSLGQGADEQYF. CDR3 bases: TGTGCCAGCAGCTCCCTGGGACAGGGGGCAGACGAGCAGTACTTC.

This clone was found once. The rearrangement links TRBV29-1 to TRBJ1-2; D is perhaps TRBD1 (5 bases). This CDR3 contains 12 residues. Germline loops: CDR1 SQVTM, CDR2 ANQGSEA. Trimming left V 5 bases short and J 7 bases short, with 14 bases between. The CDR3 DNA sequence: TGCAGCGTTTCCGGGGGGTCTCGTGGCTACACCTTC. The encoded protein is CSVSGGSRGYTF.

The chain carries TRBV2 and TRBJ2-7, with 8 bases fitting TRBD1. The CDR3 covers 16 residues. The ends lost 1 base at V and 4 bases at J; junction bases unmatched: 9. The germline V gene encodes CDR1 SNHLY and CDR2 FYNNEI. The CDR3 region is CASSEDGETGVYEQYF. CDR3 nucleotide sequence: TGTGCCAGCAGTGAAGATGGCGAGACAGGGGTTTACGAGCAGTACTTC.

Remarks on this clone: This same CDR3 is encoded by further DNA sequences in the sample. In DNA form, the CDR3 reads TGTGCCAGTAGTACCCGGGACAGGGGGGACTATGGCTACACCTTC. It translates to CASSTRDRGDYGYTF. This chain joins TRBV19 and TRBJ1-2, with 11 bases aligning to TRBD1. The CDR3 is 15 amino acids. V shed 4 bases and J 3 bases; nucleotides not matched to a gene: 4. Germline V lookup: CDR1 LNHDA, CDR2 SQIVND (reference sequence).

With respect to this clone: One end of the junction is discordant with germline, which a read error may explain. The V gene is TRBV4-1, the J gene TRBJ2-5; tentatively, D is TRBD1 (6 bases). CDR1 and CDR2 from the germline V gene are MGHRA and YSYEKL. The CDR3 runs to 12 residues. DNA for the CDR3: TGCGCCAGCAGCCAAGAAACAGGGACGCTACACTTC. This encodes CASSQETGTLHF.

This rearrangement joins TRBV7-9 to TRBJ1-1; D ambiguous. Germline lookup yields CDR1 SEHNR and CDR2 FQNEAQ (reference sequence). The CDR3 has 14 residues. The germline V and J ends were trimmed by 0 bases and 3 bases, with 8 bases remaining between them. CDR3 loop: CASSLAGVDTEAFF. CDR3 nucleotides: TGTGCCAGCAGCTTAGCCGGGGTGGACACTGAAGCTTTCTTT. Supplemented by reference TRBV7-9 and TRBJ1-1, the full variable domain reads DTGVSQNPRHKITKRGQNVTFRCDPISEHNRLYWYRQTLGQGPEFLTYFQNEAQLEKSRLLSDRFSAERPKGSFSTLEIQRTEQGDSAMYLCASSLAGVDTEAFFGQGTRLTVV.

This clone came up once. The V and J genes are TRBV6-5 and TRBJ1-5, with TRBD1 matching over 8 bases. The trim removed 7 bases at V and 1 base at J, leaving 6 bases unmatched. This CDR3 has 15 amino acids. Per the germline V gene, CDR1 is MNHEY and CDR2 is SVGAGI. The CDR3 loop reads CASTLDRASNQPQHF. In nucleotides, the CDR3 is TGTGCCAGCACCCTGGACAGGGCGAGCAATCAGCCCCAGCATTTT.

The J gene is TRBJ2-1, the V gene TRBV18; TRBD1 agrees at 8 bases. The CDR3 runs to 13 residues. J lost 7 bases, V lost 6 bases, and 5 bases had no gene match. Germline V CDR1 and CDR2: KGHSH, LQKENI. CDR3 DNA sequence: TGTGCCAGCTCGCGGGGACAGGAGAATGAGCAGTTCTTC. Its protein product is CASSRGQENEQFF.

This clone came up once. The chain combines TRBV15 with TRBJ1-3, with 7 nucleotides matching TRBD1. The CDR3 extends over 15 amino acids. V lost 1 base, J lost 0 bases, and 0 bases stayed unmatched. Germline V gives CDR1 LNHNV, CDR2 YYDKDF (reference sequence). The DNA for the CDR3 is TGTGCCACCAGCAGAGGGGACAGCTCTGGAAACACCATATATTTT. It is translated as CATSRGDSSGNTIYF.

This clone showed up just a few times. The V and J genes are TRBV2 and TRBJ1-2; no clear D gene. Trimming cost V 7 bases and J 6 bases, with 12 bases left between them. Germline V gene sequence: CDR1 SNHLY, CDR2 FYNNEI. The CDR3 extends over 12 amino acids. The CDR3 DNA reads TGTGCCAGCACCCAAGAACGGGATGGCTACACCTTC. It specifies CASTQERDGYTF.

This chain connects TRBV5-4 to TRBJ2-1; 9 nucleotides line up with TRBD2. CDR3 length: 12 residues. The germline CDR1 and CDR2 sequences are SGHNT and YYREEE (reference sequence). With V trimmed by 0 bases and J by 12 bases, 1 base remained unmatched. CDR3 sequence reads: CASSLEAGGQFF. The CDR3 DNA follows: TGTGCCAGCAGCTTGGAAGCGGGGGGGCAGTTCTTC.

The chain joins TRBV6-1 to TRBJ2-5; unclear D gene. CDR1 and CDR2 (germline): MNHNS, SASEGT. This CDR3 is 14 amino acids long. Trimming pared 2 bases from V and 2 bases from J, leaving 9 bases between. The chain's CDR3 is CASSETNAQETQYF. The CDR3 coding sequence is TGTGCCAGCAGTGAAACCAACGCGCAAGAGACCCAGTACTTC.

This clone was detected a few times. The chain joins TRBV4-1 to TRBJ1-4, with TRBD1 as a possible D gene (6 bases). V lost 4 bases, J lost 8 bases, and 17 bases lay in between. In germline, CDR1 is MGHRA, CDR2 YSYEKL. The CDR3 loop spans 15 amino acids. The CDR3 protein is CASSRRTHRDEKLFF. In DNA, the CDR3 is TGCGCCAGCAGCCGTAGGACCCACAGGGACGAAAAACTGTTTTTT.

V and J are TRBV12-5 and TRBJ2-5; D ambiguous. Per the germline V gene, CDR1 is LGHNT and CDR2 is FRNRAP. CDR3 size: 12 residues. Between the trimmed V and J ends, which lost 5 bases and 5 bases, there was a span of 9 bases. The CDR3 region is CASGQVGETQYF. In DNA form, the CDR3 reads TGTGCTAGTGGTCAGGTTGGGGAGACCCAGTACTTC.